The sample holds many counts of the clone carrying this TCR beta chain. Its antigen is currently unknown. This record belongs to a study of early T cells in non-severe SARS-CoV-2 infection. Study as a whole: Sequencing used unsorted whole-blood bulk RNA, so chains lack pairing. Study conclusions and caveats: Matching against VDJdb likely underestimated virus-specific expansions, favoring anti-spike CD8.

The CDR3 sequence is 11 residues long. CDR1 is GTSNPN, CDR2 SVGIG, per germline (reference sequence). V lost 2 bases and J 5 bases, leaving 6 bases between the germline ends. Tagging with unique molecular identifiers was applied to individual cDNA molecules. A single record per CDR3 protein comes from TCRdb applying MiXCR to the 5' RACE reads. The sample holds tens of thousands of distinct CDR3 sequences; 9.5% to 15% are singletons and the top ten take about 4.2%. Sequencing was performed on whole blood. The gene calls are TRBV30 and TRBJ1-1, with D tentatively TRBD1 (5 bases). The receptor was derived from an adult who was a healthcare worker with PCR-confirmed SARS-CoV-2 infection or an uninfected control (not recorded which). In DNA form, the CDR3 reads TGTGCCTGGAGTTGGGGGACTGAAGCTTTCTTT. As protein: CAWSWGTEAFF.